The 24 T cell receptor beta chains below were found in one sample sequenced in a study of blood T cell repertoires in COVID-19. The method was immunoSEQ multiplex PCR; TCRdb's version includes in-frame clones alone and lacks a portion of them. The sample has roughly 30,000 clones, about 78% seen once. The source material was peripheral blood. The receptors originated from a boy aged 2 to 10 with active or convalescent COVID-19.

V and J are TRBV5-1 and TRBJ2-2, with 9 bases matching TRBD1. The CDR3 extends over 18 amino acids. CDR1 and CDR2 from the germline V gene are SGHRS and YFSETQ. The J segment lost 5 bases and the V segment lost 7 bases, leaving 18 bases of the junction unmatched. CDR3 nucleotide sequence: TGCGCCAGCCGCTACCTTGGGGATATCGGGACAGGGACCGGGGAGCTGTTTTTT. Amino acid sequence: CASRYLGDIGTGTGELFF.

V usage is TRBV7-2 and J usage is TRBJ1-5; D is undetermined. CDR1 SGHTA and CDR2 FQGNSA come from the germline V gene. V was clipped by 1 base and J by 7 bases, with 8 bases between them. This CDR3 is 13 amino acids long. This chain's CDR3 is CASSLGRMQPQHF. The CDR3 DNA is TGTGCCAGCAGCTTAGGGCGGATGCAGCCCCAGCATTTT. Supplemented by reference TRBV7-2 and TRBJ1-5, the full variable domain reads GAGVSQSPSNKVTEKGKDVELRCDPISGHTALYWYRQSLGQGLEFLIYFQGNSAPDKSGLPSDRFSAERTGGSVSTLTIQRTQQEDSAVYLCASSLGRMQPQHFGDGTRLSIL.

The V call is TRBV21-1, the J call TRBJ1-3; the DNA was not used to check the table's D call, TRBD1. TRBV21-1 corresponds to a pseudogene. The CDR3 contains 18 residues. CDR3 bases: TGTGCCAGCAGCAAAGTTAAAAGGGGTTGGAGCTCTGGAAACACCATATATTTT. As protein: CASSKVKRGWSSGNTIYF.

The CDR3 region is CASKRGGKYEQYF. The CDR3 bases are TGTGCCAGCAAGAGGGGAGGAAAGTACGAGCAGTACTTC. The chain employs TRBV2 and TRBJ2-7; D may be TRBD2 (6 bases). Germline V gene lookup returns CDR1 SNHLY and CDR2 FYNNEI. This CDR3 is 13 amino acids long. V was pared by 7 bases and J by 4 bases, with 14 bases between.

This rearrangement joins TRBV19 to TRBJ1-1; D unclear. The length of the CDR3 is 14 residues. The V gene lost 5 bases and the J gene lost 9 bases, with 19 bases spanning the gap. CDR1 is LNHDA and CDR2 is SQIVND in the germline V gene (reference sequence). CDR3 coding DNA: TGTGCCAGTAGTGTCCGGGAGCAAATAACAAAAGCTTTCTTT. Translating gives CASSVREQITKAFF.

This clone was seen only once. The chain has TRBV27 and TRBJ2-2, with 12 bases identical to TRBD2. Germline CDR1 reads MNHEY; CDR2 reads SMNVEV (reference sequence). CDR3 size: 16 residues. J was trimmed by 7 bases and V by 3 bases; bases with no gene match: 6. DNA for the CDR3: TGTGCCAGCAGTTTCCCTAGCGGGAGGGCGGACGGGGAGCTGTTTTTT. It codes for CASSFPSGRADGELFF.

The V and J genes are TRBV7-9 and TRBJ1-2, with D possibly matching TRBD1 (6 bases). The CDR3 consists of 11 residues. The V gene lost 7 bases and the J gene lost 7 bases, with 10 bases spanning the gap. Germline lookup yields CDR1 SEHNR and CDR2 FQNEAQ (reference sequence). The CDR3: CASNREGGYTF. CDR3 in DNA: TGTGCCAGCAACAGGGAGGGTGGCTACACCTTC.

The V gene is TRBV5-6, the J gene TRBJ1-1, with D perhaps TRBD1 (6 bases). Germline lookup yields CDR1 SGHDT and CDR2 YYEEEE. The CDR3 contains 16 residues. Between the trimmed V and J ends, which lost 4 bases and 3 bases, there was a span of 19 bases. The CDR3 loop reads CASSNNPRQDDTEAFF. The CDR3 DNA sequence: TGTGCCAGCAGCAATAATCCGCGACAGGACGACACTGAAGCTTTCTTT.

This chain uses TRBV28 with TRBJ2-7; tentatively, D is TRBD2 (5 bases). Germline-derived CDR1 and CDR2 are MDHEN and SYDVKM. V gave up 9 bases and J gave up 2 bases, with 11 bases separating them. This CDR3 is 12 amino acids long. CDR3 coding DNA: TGTGCCAGTGGACGGGATACCTACGAGCAGTACTTC. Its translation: CASGRDTYEQYF.

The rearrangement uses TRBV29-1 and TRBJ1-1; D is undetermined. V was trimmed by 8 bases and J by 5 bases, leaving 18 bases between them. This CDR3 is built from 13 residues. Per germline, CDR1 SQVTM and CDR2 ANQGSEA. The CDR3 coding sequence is TGCAGCTCACCCGGGGAAAAGAAAACTGAAGCTTTCTTT. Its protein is CSSPGEKKTEAFF.

This chain's CDR3 is CASSDGLAGGIDTQYF. CDR3 DNA: TGTGCCAGCAGTGATGGACTAGCGGGAGGGATCGATACGCAGTATTTT. The rearrangement links TRBV27 to TRBJ2-3; 15 bases line up with TRBD2. The CDR3 is 16 residues long. The V and J ends lost 5 bases and 6 bases, in that order; junction bases with no gene match: 6. Germline V gene sequence: CDR1 MNHEY, CDR2 SMNVEV (reference sequence).

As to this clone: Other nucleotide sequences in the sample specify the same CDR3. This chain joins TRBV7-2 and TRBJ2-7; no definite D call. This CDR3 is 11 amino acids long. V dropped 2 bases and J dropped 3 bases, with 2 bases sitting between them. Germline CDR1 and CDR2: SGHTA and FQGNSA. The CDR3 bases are TGTGCCAGCAGCTTATACTACGAGCAGTACTTC. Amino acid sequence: CASSLYYEQYF.

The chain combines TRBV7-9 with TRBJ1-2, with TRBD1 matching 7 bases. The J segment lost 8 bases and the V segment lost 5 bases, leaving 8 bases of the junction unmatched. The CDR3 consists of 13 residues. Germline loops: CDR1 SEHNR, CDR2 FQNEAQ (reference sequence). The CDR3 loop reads CASSPSDREGYTF. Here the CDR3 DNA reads TGTGCCAGCAGCCCTTCCGACAGGGAGGGCTACACCTTC. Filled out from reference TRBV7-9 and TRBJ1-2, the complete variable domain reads DTGVSQNPRHKITKRGQNVTFRCDPISEHNRLYWYRQTLGQGPEFLTYFQNEAQLEKSRLLSDRFSAERPKGSFSTLEIQRTEQGDSAMYLCASSPSDREGYTFGSGTRLTVV.

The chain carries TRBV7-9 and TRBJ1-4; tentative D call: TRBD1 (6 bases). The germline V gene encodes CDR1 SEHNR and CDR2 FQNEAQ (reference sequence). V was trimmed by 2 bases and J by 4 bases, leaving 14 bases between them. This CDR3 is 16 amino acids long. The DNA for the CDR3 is TGTGCCAGCAGCTTAAAGTCGGGGGGGCATAATGAAAAACTGTTTTTT. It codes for CASSLKSGGHNEKLFF.

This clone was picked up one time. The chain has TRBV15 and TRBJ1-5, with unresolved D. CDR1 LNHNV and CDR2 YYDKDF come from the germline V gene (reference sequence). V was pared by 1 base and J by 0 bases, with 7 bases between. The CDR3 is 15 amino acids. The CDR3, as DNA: TGTGCCACCAGCAGAGGAATCTATAGCAATCAGCCCCAGCATTTT. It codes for CATSRGIYSNQPQHF.

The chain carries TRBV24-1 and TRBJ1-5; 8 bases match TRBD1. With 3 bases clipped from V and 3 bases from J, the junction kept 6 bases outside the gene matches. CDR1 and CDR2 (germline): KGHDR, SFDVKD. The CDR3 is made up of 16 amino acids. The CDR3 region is CATSDPGQGLNQPQHF. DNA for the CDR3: TGTGCCACCAGTGATCCCGGACAGGGCCTCAATCAGCCCCAGCATTTT.

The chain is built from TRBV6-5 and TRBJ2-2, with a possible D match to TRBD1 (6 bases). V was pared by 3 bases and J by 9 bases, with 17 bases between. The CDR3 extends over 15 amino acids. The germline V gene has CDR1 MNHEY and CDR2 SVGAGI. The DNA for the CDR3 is TGTGCCAGCAGTTATAACTCAGGGGCAAAACGGGAGCTGTTTTTT. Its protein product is CASSYNSGAKRELFF.

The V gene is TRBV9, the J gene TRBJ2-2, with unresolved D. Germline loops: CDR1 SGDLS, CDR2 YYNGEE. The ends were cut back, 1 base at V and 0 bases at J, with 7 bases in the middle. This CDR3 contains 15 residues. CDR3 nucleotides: TGTGCCAGCAGCGTAACACCCGCGAACACCGGGGAGCTGTTTTTT. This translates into CASSVTPANTGELFF. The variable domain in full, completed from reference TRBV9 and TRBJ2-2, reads DSGVTQTPKHLITATGQRVTLRCSPRSGDLSVYWYQQSLDQGLQFLIQYYNGEERAKGNILERFSAQQFPDLHSELNLSSLELGDSALYFCASSVTPANTGELFFGEGSRLTVL.

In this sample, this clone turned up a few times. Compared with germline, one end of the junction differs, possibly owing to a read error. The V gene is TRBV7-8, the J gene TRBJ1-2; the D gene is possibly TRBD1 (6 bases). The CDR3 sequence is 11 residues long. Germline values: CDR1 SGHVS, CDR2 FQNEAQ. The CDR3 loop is CASSPPPGHYF. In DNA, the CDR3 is TGTGCCAGCAGCCCCCCACCGGGACACTACTTC.

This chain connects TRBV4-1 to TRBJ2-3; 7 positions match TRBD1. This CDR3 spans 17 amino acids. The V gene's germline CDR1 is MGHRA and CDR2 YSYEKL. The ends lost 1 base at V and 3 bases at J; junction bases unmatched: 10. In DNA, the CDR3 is TGCGCCAGCAGCCAAGCTTCGCAGGGGGAAGTGACAGATACGCAGTATTTT. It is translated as CASSQASQGEVTDTQYF.

The CDR3: CASSQVLELAGKETQYF. The CDR3 DNA reads as TGCGCCAGCAGCCAAGTTTTAGAACTAGCGGGAAAAGAGACCCAGTACTTC. This sequence joins TRBV4-1 and TRBJ2-5, with 10 bases matching TRBD2. Germline CDR1 is MGHRA and CDR2 is YSYEKL. This CDR3 has 17 amino acids. V dropped 1 base and J dropped 3; count of bases not matched to a gene: 8.

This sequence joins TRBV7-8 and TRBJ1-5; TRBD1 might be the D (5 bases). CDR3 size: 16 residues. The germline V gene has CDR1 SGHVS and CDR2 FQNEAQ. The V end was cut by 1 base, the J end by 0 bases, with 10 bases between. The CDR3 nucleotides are TGTGCCAGCAGCTTAGAACAGGTCTATAGCAATCAGCCCCAGCATTTT. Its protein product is CASSLEQVYSNQPQHF.

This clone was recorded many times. The CDR3 loop is CASSSQFQDRGGRPLHF. The CDR3 coding sequence is TGTGCCAGCAGCTCTCAATTCCAGGACAGGGGCGGCAGACCCCTCCACTTT. The chain joins TRBV5-5 to TRBJ1-6, with 9 bases aligning to TRBD1. CDR1 and CDR2 (germline): SGHKS, YYEKEE (reference sequence). The J segment lost 12 bases and the V segment lost 3 bases, leaving 16 bases of the junction unmatched. The CDR3 extends over 17 amino acids.

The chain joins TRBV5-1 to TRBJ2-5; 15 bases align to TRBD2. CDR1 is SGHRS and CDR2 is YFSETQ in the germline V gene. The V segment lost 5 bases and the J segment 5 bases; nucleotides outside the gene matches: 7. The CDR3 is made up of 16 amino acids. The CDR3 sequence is CASRRTSGGAGETQYF. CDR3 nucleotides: TGCGCCAGCAGACGGACTAGCGGGGGGGCGGGTGAGACCCAGTACTTC.